The T cell receptor (beta chain) described here comes from a study of vaccination and CD4 T cells after COVID-19. About the research overall: Post-vaccination specimens were collected at a median of around 72 days following dose two (range 14 to 241).

As to this clonotype: Its antigen is unknown.

Study-wide results and caveats: Convalescent patients gained a median approximately 90% of their reactive clones only post-vaccination.

The Oncomine TCR Beta short-read assay sequenced DNA from cultured CD4+ T cells. TCRdb passed the PCR reads through MiXCR, listing each CDR3 protein once. The data show under 25,000 distinct CDR3 sequences, around 40% seen once. Regarding treatment: roughly 10-day PBMC culture with coronavirus spike peptide pools or control peptides (ViraFEST assay). Sequenced here: CD4+ T cells from blood, cultured in vitro, sampled before SARS-CoV-2 vaccination. The receptor was derived from a human donor who had recovered from COVID-19.

CDR3 sequence (DNA): TGTGCCATCAGTGAAGACAGGGGCTATGGCTACACCTTC. It encodes CAISEDRGYGYTF. This sequence joins TRBV10-3 and TRBJ1-2; 8 nucleotides match TRBD1. CDR1 and CDR2 (germline): ENHRY, SYGVKD. The CDR3 is made up of 13 amino acids. The trim removed 3 bases at V and 4 bases at J, leaving 1 base unmatched.